These 19 T cell receptor beta chains came from one sample sequenced in a study of identical twins (dated by TCRdb to 2015 to 2016). Library preparation employed 5' RACE. Sequencing was performed on an Illumina HiSeq 2000. Using fastp trimming at Q25 and MiXCR clonotype assembly, TCRdb reanalyzed the public sequencing data and kept in-frame beta chains. Each record represents a unique CDR3 protein, reported with the most common genes and DNA among its rows. This sample lists 450,000 to 650,000 distinct CDR3 sequences; approximately 14% were detected once. Nearly 0.45% of the sample goes to the ten largest clones. The sample was also linked to a second study, of yellow fever vaccine responses in identical twins.

Sequenced sample: CD4+ T cells sorted from blood. The receptors were gathered from a woman aged 18-29 years in good health.

Only a few counts were recorded for this clonotype. The J gene is TRBJ2-7, the V gene TRBV5-6; D not certain. Germline V gene lookup returns CDR1 SGHDT and CDR2 YYEEEE. V gave up 1 base and J gave up 3 bases, with 5 bases separating them. This CDR3 spans 12 amino acids. The CDR3 nucleotides are TGTGCCAGCAGCTTGAGAAACTACGAGCAGTACTTC. Its protein product is CASSLRNYEQYF.

This clonotype was recorded many times. This chain links TRBV7-9 with TRBJ1-1, with TRBD1 as a possible D gene (5 bases). The germline V and J ends were trimmed by 5 bases and 0 bases, with 19 bases remaining between them. CDR1 is SEHNR, CDR2 FQNEAQ, per germline (reference sequence). This CDR3 has 17 residues. This CDR3 reads CASSPIGRDGLNTEAFF. Written as DNA, the CDR3 is TGTGCCAGCAGCCCGATAGGCCGGGACGGATTGAACACTGAAGCTTTCTTT.

This rearrangement joins TRBV5-1 to TRBJ2-7; D is unresolved. From germline, CDR1 is SGHRS and CDR2 YFSETQ. Trimming removed 0 bases at V and 4 bases at J, with 11 bases between. The CDR3 extends over 14 amino acids. The CDR3 spells CASSLAGNFYEQYF. CDR3 DNA sequence: TGCGCCAGCAGCTTGGCTGGGAATTTTTACGAGCAGTACTTC.

V gene TRBV6-5 combines with J gene TRBJ2-1; 13 bases map to TRBD2. The germline CDR1 and CDR2 sequences are MNHEY and SVGAGI. J lost 5 bases, V lost 0 bases, and 1 base had no gene match. The CDR3 is made up of 16 amino acids. The CDR3 nucleotides are TGTGCCAGCAGTTACTCACTAGCGGGGGGGAACAATGAGCAGTTCTTC. Encoded protein: CASSYSLAGGNNEQFF.

This clonotype turned up a few times. V is TRBV27 and J is TRBJ2-2; D not resolved. Germline V gene lookup returns CDR1 MNHEY and CDR2 SMNVEV (reference sequence). Deletions cut 3 bases from V and 0 bases from J, with 11 bases between. This CDR3 is built from 16 residues. This chain's CDR3 is CASSLVGFANTGELFF. The CDR3 DNA reads TGTGCCAGCAGTTTGGTAGGGTTCGCGAACACCGGGGAGCTGTTTTTT.

This clonotype was observed many times. The V call is TRBV10-3, the J call TRBJ1-2; 7 bases match TRBD1. This CDR3 has 12 amino acids. Trimming cost V 4 bases and J 4 bases; bases outside gene matches: 0. CDR1 is ENHRY and CDR2 is SYGVKD in the germline V gene. The CDR3 coding sequence is TGTGCCATCAGTGGGGACAGCTATGGCTACACCTTC. The encoded protein is CAISGDSYGYTF.

The chain employs TRBV4-1 and TRBJ2-3; D tentatively fits TRBD1 or TRBD2 (7 bases each). The CDR3 covers 19 residues. V lost 3 bases and J 5 bases, leaving 27 bases between the germline ends. Per germline, CDR1 MGHRA and CDR2 YSYEKL. In nucleotides, the CDR3 is TGCGCCAGCAGCCAGACACAGGGAAGCGGGATACCAGGGGGAGATACGCAGTATTTT. Amino acids: CASSQTQGSGIPGGDTQYF.

This clonotype occurred a few times. V and J are TRBV3-1 and TRBJ2-1; TRBD2 agrees at 9 bases. Per the germline V gene, CDR1 is LGHDT and CDR2 is YNNKEL (reference sequence). There are 16 residues in the CDR3. The J segment lost 2 bases and the V segment lost 5 bases, leaving 7 bases of the junction unmatched. The CDR3 here is CASSVSSGGTYNEQFF. CDR3 nucleotide sequence: TGTGCCAGCAGCGTTTCGAGCGGGGGGACCTACAATGAGCAGTTCTTC.

This chain joins TRBV24-1 and TRBJ2-1, with D unclear. This CDR3 region has 13 residues. Looked up from germline, CDR1 is KGHDR and CDR2 is SFDVKD. V lost 3 bases and J lost 3, with 5 bases in between. CDR3 DNA sequence: TGTGCCACCAGTGATGTAGTCTACAATGAGCAGTTCTTC. Translation gives CATSDVVYNEQFF.

The CDR3 DNA reads TGCGCCAGCAGCCCCGGGACTAGCGGGAGTAAAGATACGCAGTATTTT. Its protein product is CASSPGTSGSKDTQYF. The chain uses TRBV5-1 and TRBJ2-3; 14 nucleotides agree with TRBD2. Germline V gene lookup returns CDR1 SGHRS and CDR2 YFSETQ. This CDR3 is built from 16 residues. With V trimmed by 4 bases and J by 5 bases, 6 bases remained unmatched.

This clonotype appeared a few times. The genes are TRBV4-1 and TRBJ2-5, with no clear D. Germline V gene sequence: CDR1 MGHRA, CDR2 YSYEKL. V was pared by 1 base and J by 4 bases, with 10 bases between. The CDR3 is 14 amino acids. CDR3: CASSQGNWVETQYF. The CDR3, as DNA: TGCGCCAGCAGCCAAGGGAATTGGGTAGAGACCCAGTACTTC.

This clonotype was observed a handful of times. V usage is TRBV2 and J usage is TRBJ2-2, with D uncertain. The germline V gene has CDR1 SNHLY and CDR2 FYNNEI. V was pared by 1 base and J by 8 bases, with 5 bases between. This CDR3 has 12 residues. CDR3 sequence reads: CASSEDRGELFF. CDR3 nucleotides: TGTGCCAGCAGTGAAGATAGAGGGGAGCTGTTTTTT.

The V and J genes are TRBV3-1 and TRBJ2-7; D assignment may be TRBD1 or TRBD2 (5 bases each). The germline V gene encodes CDR1 LGHDT and CDR2 YNNKEL (reference sequence). The CDR3 runs to 15 residues. V lost 0 bases and J lost 2, with 11 bases in between. CDR3 in amino acids: CASSQDVGTTYEQYF. CDR3 bases: TGTGCCAGCAGCCAAGACGTCGGGACGACCTACGAGCAGTACTTC.

The genes are TRBV28 and TRBJ1-1, with 9 bases aligning to TRBD1. Germline lookup yields CDR1 MDHEN and CDR2 SYDVKM. V lost 6 bases to trimming and J lost 1 base; unmatched junction nucleotides: 18. This CDR3 has 19 residues. The CDR3 reads CASSTGVLTGGKENTEAFF. DNA of the CDR3: TGTGCCAGCAGCACAGGGGTCCTGACAGGGGGGAAGGAGAACACTGAAGCTTTCTTT.

The chain carries TRBV28 and TRBJ2-1, with D unresolved. There are 12 residues in the CDR3. Germline V gene lookup returns CDR1 MDHEN and CDR2 SYDVKM. The ends were cut back, 5 bases at V and 9 bases at J, with 11 bases in the middle. CDR3 protein: CASSTTRSEQFF. As DNA, the CDR3 is TGTGCCAGCAGTACCACGCGATCTGAGCAGTTCTTC. Drawing the rest from reference TRBV28 and TRBJ2-1, the complete variable domain is DVKVTQSSRYLVKRTGEKVFLECVQDMDHENMFWYRQDPGLGLRLIYFSYDVKMKEKGDIPEGYSVSREKKERFSLILESASTNQTSMYLCASSTTRSEQFFGPGTRLTVL.

The chain uses TRBV4-1 and TRBJ2-3; the match to TRBD2 covers 12 bases. Trimming took 1 base from V and 4 from J; bases not matched to a gene: 9. Germline loops: CDR1 MGHRA, CDR2 YSYEKL. This CDR3 spans 18 amino acids. CDR3 residues: CASSQGASGGGPADTQYF. CDR3 sequence (DNA): TGCGCCAGCAGCCAAGGGGCTAGCGGGGGGGGGCCGGCAGATACGCAGTATTTT.

The rearrangement links TRBV15 to TRBJ1-2, with 7 bases identical to TRBD1. The CDR3 contains 15 residues. The junction had 6 bases not matched to a gene; V was cut back by 3 bases and J by 2 bases. In germline, CDR1 is LNHNV, CDR2 YYDKDF (reference sequence). DNA of the CDR3: TGTGCCACCAGCAGGGGCGGGACAGTAAACTATGGCTACACCTTC. Translated: CATSRGGTVNYGYTF.

This clonotype was seen a handful of times. V is TRBV5-1 and J is TRBJ2-7; D is undetermined. Trimming cost V 5 bases and J 6 bases, with 18 bases left between them. This CDR3 is 14 amino acids long. Germline V CDR1 and CDR2: SGHRS, YFSETQ. CDR3 in DNA: TGCGCCAGCAGTGTAGTGGAAGGCCCCCTCGAGCAGTACTTC. Amino acids: CASSVVEGPLEQYF.

The chain uses TRBV6-1 and TRBJ2-6; D is undetermined. Looked up from germline, CDR1 is MNHNS and CDR2 is SASEGT. The CDR3 consists of 13 residues. Deletions cut 6 bases from V and 3 bases from J, with 6 bases between. The CDR3 DNA is TGTGCCAGCAGCCATCTTGGGGCCAACGTCCTGACTTTC. Translated: CASSHLGANVLTF.